The 19 T cell receptor beta chains below were found in one sample sequenced in a study of control samples from healthy donors and cancer patients (dated by TCRdb to the early 2020s). Libraries were made using the immunoSEQ multiplex PCR assay. TCRdb took this table from immuneACCESS and kept in-frame rearrangements with V and J called. Such tables lack part of the clones; where checked against another copy, unresolved V genes explain under half of the gap, and the rest is unexplained. The sample table shows 130,000 or so clones, and 91% are seen once. More than 6.5% of the sample lies in the top ten. The sample consisted of blood. The receptors derive from a man between 18 and 29 years old in good health.

The chain combines TRBV2 with TRBJ1-6; TRBD1 matches 9 bases. CDR3 length: 16 residues. Germline trimming cut 6 bases from V and 0 bases from J; bases unmatched to any gene: 3. The germline CDR1 and CDR2 sequences are SNHLY and FYNNEI. The CDR3 loop is CASRDRGSSYNSPLHF. Here the CDR3 DNA reads TGTGCCAGCAGAGACAGGGGGAGCTCCTATAATTCACCCCTCCACTTT.

V gene TRBV24-1 combines with J gene TRBJ2-3, with 7 nucleotides matching TRBD1. CDR1 and CDR2 from the germline V gene are KGHDR and SFDVKD. The ends lost 3 bases at V and 1 base at J; junction bases unmatched: 3. The CDR3 has 15 amino acids. For the CDR3, the DNA is TGTGCCACCAGTGATAACCAGGGGGGCACAGATACGCAGTATTTT. It yields the protein CATSDNQGGTDTQYF.

The table lists this clone with a few counts. The chain recombines TRBV10-3 with TRBJ2-7, with a tentative D call TRBD1 (6 bases). The CDR3 has 14 residues. V lost 3 bases, J lost 6 bases, and 15 bases lay in between. Germline values: CDR1 ENHRY, CDR2 SYGVKD. The CDR3 protein is CAISDTGKRGEQYF. In DNA, the CDR3 is TGTGCCATCAGTGATACAGGGAAAAGGGGCGAGCAGTACTTC.

The chain joins TRBV7-2 to TRBJ2-3; 15 bases line up with TRBD2. The CDR3 runs 17 residues. V shed 4 bases and J 5 bases; nucleotides not matched to a gene: 7. The V gene's germline CDR1 is SGHTA and CDR2 FQGNSA. The CDR3 nucleotides read TGTGCCAGCAGCTGGCGGACTAGCGGGGGGGCCAAAGATACGCAGTATTTT. Translated, it gives CASSWRTSGGAKDTQYF.

This CDR3 is CASSLTSGDTIYF. CDR3 bases: TGTGCCAGCAGCTTGACATCCGGGGACACCATATATTTT. The V gene is TRBV11-2, the J gene TRBJ1-3; unclear D gene. The V end lost 3 bases, the J end lost 8 bases, and 11 bases lay between the germline ends. The CDR3 is 13 residues long. Germline CDR1 reads SGHAT; CDR2 reads FQNNGV.

The sample holds a few counts of this clone. This chain connects TRBV4-1 to TRBJ2-7; possible D gene TRBD1, 6 bases. The CDR3 consists of 14 residues. Germline loops: CDR1 MGHRA, CDR2 YSYEKL. V lost 1 base, J lost 12 bases, and 19 bases lay in between. DNA for the CDR3: TGCGCCAGCAGCCAAGTACCCGATACAGGGCGGGTGTACTTC. Protein product: CASSQVPDTGRVYF.

This chain joins TRBV6-5 and TRBJ1-2; D might be TRBD1 (6 bases). This CDR3 has 14 residues. Germline CDR1 is MNHEY and CDR2 is SVGAGI. Trimming took off 6 bases at V and 4 bases at J, with 15 bases between the two ends. The CDR3, as DNA: TGTGCCAGCAGGGGATACAGGGAAGGCTATGGCTACACCTTC. It yields the protein CASRGYREGYGYTF.

Remarks on this clone: The same CDR3 can be traced to other DNA sequences in this sample. The chain has TRBV3-1 (or the pseudogene TRBV3-2) and TRBJ2-5; D is perhaps TRBD2 (6 bases). CDR1 LGHDT and CDR2 YNNKEL come from the germline V gene (reference sequence). V was pared by 1 base and J by 5 bases, with 8 bases between. This CDR3 spans 13 amino acids. This CDR3 is CASSQAGEETQYF. The CDR3 nucleotides are TGTGCCAGCAGCCAAGCGGGGGAGGAGACCCAGTACTTC.

V usage is TRBV2 and J usage is TRBJ1-1; D unclear. The CDR3 consists of 14 residues. Germline V gives CDR1 SNHLY, CDR2 FYNNEI. The V end was cut by 2 bases, the J end by 5 bases, with 12 bases between. The CDR3 nucleotides are TGTGCCAGCAGTGAAAGCCCGGGGTGGACTGAAGCTTTCTTT. Translating it yields CASSESPGWTEAFF. Based on the CDR3 plus reference TRBV2 and TRBJ1-1, the full variable domain is EPEVTQTPSHQVTQMGQEVILRCVPISNHLYFYWYRQILGQKVEFLVSFYNNEISEKSEIFDDQFSVERPDGSNFTLKIRSTKLEDSAMYFCASSESPGWTEAFFGQGTRLTVV.

The V and J genes are TRBV6-1 and TRBJ2-3; TRBD1 agrees at 10 bases. After removal of 2 bases from V and 1 base from J, the junction contained 3 bases not matched to a gene. Germline assignment: CDR1 MNHNS and CDR2 SASEGT. The CDR3 contains 16 residues. CDR3 region: CASSETGTGGTDTQYF. CDR3 DNA sequence: TGTGCCAGCAGTGAAACCGGGACAGGGGGCACAGATACGCAGTATTTT.

The chain links TRBV2 to TRBJ2-7; D not certain. CDR3 size: 13 residues. Germline V gene sequence: CDR1 SNHLY, CDR2 FYNNEI. V gave up 4 bases and J gave up 6 bases, with 13 bases separating them. CDR3 region: CASSATAPGEQYF. The CDR3 nucleotides read TGTGCCAGCAGTGCGACGGCCCCCGGCGAGCAGTACTTC.

The genes are TRBV30 and TRBJ2-7; 9 nucleotides match TRBD1. Trimming at V came to 2 bases and at J to 4 bases, leaving 3 bases not matched to a gene. Germline V gene sequence: CDR1 GTSNPN, CDR2 SVGIG (reference sequence). The CDR3 is 13 residues long. The CDR3, as DNA: TGTGCCTGGAGTTCCGGGACAGGGTACGAGCAGTACTTC. This encodes CAWSSGTGYEQYF.

The rearrangement links TRBV30 to TRBJ1-1, with D hard to call. The germline V gene encodes CDR1 GTSNPN and CDR2 SVGIG (reference sequence). V was clipped by 2 bases and J by 0 bases, with 10 bases between them. The CDR3 is 14 amino acids. The CDR3 loop is CAWSRGVMNTEAFF. DNA for the CDR3: TGTGCCTGGAGTCGGGGAGTCATGAACACTGAAGCTTTCTTT.

The V call is TRBV6-5, the J call TRBJ2-3, with D possibly TRBD2 on 5 matching bases. The CDR3 contains 14 residues. Germline lookup yields CDR1 MNHEY and CDR2 SVGAGI. Trimming shortened V by 6 bases and J by 7 bases, and 17 bases separated the two germline ends. The CDR3 region has the DNA TGTGCCAGCAGGGGTTTAGGAGGAGACTATACGCAGTATTTT. Translating gives CASRGLGGDYTQYF.

The rearrangement joins TRBV11-3 to TRBJ2-7; unclear D gene. The germline V gene encodes CDR1 SGHNT and CDR2 YENEEA. V was pared by 5 bases and J by 3 bases, with 2 bases between. This CDR3 contains 10 residues. CDR3 residues: CASSLYEQYF. The CDR3 DNA sequence: TGTGCCAGCAGCCTCTACGAGCAGTACTTC.

The rearrangement uses TRBV5-1 and TRBJ2-3; TRBD1 agrees at 7 bases. V dropped 4 bases and J dropped 6; count of bases not matched to a gene: 8. CDR1 and CDR2 (germline): SGHRS, YFSETQ. This CDR3 is built from 14 residues. In DNA, the CDR3 is TGCGCCAGCAGCCTGGGACAGATTAGGGATACGCAGTATTTT. This translates into CASSLGQIRDTQYF. Filled out from reference TRBV5-1 and TRBJ2-3, the complete variable domain reads KAGVTQTPRYLIKTRGQQVTLSCSPISGHRSVSWYQQTPGQGLQFLFEYFSETQRNKGNFPGRFSGRQFSNSRSEMNVSTLELGDSALYLCASSLGQIRDTQYFGPGTRLTVL.

The V and J genes are TRBV2 and TRBJ2-5; D may be TRBD2 (6 bases). Trimming shortened V by 1 base and J by 7 bases, and 16 bases separated the two germline ends. Germline lookup yields CDR1 SNHLY and CDR2 FYNNEI. The CDR3 is 15 amino acids. The CDR3 nucleotides read TGTGCCAGCAGTGAAGATTCTAGCGCCGAGGGGACCCAGTACTTC. It yields the protein CASSEDSSAEGTQYF.

The CDR3 protein is CASSLGSSQETQYF. As DNA, the CDR3 is TGTGCCAGCAGCTTAGGGTCCTCCCAAGAGACCCAGTACTTC. The chain links TRBV13 to TRBJ2-5; D unresolved. Trimming cost V 0 bases and J 1 base, with 6 bases left between them. The CDR3 has 14 amino acids. Germline assignment: CDR1 PRHDT and CDR2 FYEKMQ (reference sequence).

The V and J genes are TRBV5-5 and TRBJ2-7; a weak D match, TRBD1 (5 bases). V dropped 2 bases and J dropped 0 bases, with 15 bases sitting between them. The length of the CDR3 is 16 residues. Germline V gene lookup returns CDR1 SGHKS and CDR2 YYEKEE (reference sequence). CDR3 loop: CASSFRPDTGSYEQYF. The CDR3 region has the DNA TGTGCCAGCAGCTTTCGCCCGGACACGGGCTCCTACGAGCAGTACTTC.